This T cell receptor (beta chain) was sequenced in a study of blood T cell repertoires in COVID-19. Study context: Sites in the United States, Italy and Spain provided acute and convalescent COVID-19 samples. T cells, B-cell-depleted T cells, or PBMCs supplied cDNA or gDNA.

Per the original data handling: Amplifying reference gene primers gave estimates of nucleated cell counts. TCRdb keeps only in-frame clones here, not all; method: immunoSEQ multiplex PCR. V and J calls and clone size are as listed in that table; D and trimming were resolved from the DNA. The profile shows over 120,000 clones, about 80% of them singletons. The V end was cut by 5 bases, the J end by 0 bases, with 9 bases between. The germline V gene has CDR1 KGHDR and CDR2 SFDVKD. The CDR3 sequence is 15 residues long. The chain joins TRBV24-1 to TRBJ2-2, with unresolved D. The sequenced sample consisted of peripheral blood. The sequence was obtained from a human donor in a cohort sampled during active COVID-19. CDR3: CATSAPGSNTGELFF. CDR3 bases: TGTGCCACCAGTGCGCCCGGGTCGAACACCGGGGAGCTGTTTTTT.